The T cell receptor (beta chain) described here comes from a study of T cells in Graves' hyperthyroidism and ophthalmopathy. CDR3 length: 17 amino acids. With 4 bases clipped from V and 2 bases from J, the junction kept 8 bases outside the gene matches. Germline V gene data show CDR1 as SGHTS and CDR2 as YDEGEE. Stable Graves' hyperthyroidism denoted no ophthalmopathy progression over 18 months. Fresh peripheral blood, about 10 ml of it, supplied the PBMCs. RNA transcripts served as the template for amplifying TCR beta CDR3 regions. Initially, a first-round RT-PCR of the TCR CDR3 employed the HTBI primer set. TCRdb independently ran MiXCR on the multiplex PCR reads; one entry per CDR3 protein. Among 550,000 to 800,000 distinct CDR3 sequences listed, around 16% were seen once.

The sequence came from a man aged 45 to 65 with Graves' hyperthyroidism. The chain links TRBV5-8 to TRBJ2-3; 12 nucleotides match TRBD2. Input material: blood. The CDR3 loop reads CASSTWTSGKSTDTQYF. As DNA, the CDR3 is TGTGCCAGCAGCACTTGGACTAGCGGGAAGTCCACAGATACGCAGTATTTT. Variable domain in full (rest from reference TRBV5-8 and TRBJ2-3): EAGVTQSPTHLIKTRGQQATLRCSPISGHTSVYWYQQALGLGLQFLLWYDEGEERNRGNFPPRFSGRQFPNYSSELNVNALELEDSALYLCASSTWTSGKSTDTQYFGPGTRLTVL.